This T cell receptor beta chain was sequenced for a study of beta chain features in type 1 diabetes. Whole-study results and caveats: Over-representation of high TCR-expressing cells was a possible consequence of cDNA sequencing. A closer apparent resemblance between naive, central memory and Treg TCRB repertoires was seen in patients than in healthy donors.

Concerning this clone itself: Its antigen is unknown.

The investigators reverse transcribed all of the isolated RNA, so they sequenced expressed TCRB transcripts. Profiled with immunoSEQ multiplex PCR; TCRdb holds only in-frame clones, not every one. The data hold around 310,000 clones, with 9.5% to 11% observed a single time. This CDR3 has 15 residues. After removal of 4 bases from V and 6 bases from J, the junction contained 10 bases not matched to a gene. The germline gives CDR1 SGHRS, CDR2 YFSETQ. This receptor was identified in a woman aged 25-40 years in good health. The gene calls are TRBV5-1 and TRBJ1-2, with TRBD1 matching 9 bases. Sequenced: naive CD4+ T cells from blood. CDR3 nucleotide sequence: TGCGCCAGCAGCCCATACCGGGACAGGGCGGATGGCTACACCTTC. It is translated as CASSPYRDRADGYTF. The full variable domain, rest sourced from reference TRBV5-1 and TRBJ1-2, is KAGVTQTPRYLIKTRGQQVTLSCSPISGHRSVSWYQQTPGQGLQFLFEYFSETQRNKGNFPGRFSGRQFSNSRSEMNVSTLELGDSALYLCASSPYRDRADGYTFGSGTRLTVV.